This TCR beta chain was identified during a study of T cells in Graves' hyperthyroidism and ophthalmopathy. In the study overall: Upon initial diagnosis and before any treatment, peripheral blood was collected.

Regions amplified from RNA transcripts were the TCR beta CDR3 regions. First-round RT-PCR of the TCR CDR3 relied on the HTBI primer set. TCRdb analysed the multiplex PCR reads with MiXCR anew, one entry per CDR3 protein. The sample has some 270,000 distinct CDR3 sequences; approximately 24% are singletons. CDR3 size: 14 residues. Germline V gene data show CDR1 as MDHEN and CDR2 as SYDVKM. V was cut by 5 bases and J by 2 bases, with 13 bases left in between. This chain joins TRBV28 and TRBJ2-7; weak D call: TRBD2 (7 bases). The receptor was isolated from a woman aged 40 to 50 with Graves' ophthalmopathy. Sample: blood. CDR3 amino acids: CASSAQGGPYEQYF. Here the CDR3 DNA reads TGTGCCAGCAGTGCACAGGGAGGGCCCTACGAGCAGTACTTC.